This T cell receptor beta chain came from a study of blood T cell repertoires in COVID-19. TCRdb keeps only in-frame clones here, not all; method: immunoSEQ multiplex PCR. The table includes fewer than 350,000 clones, more than 80% detected once. This CDR3 is built from 10 residues. The sequence was collected from a woman aged 30 to 39 with COVID-19, enrolled during active disease. Sequenced: peripheral blood. The rearrangement links TRBV12-2 to TRBJ2-7; the D call TRBD2 from the table was never checked on the DNA. TRBV12-2 is a known pseudogene. The CDR3 protein is CASRSPTTCW. The CDR3 DNA reads as TGTGCAAGTCGCTCCCCGACTACATGTTGG.